This is a list of T cell receptor beta chains from one sample in a study of cytomegalovirus exposure and HLA in healthy donors. Clones were sequenced by immunoSEQ multiplex PCR, and TCRdb holds only the in-frame ones, with some missing. The table lists over 150,000 clones, 65% to 80% of them singletons. The sample consisted of PBMCs. The receptors derive from a man aged 35-49 years in good health and CMV-seronegative. Each CDR3 is given with its conserved first and last residue. The D gene is left open where the match is weak. Clone sizes are given selectively: once, few, many, or a class where the clone is expanded.

j_gene: TRBJ1-2
d_gene: TRBD1
abundance: few
v_gene: TRBV19
CDR3aa: CASTAPGQVNYGYTF
CDR3nt: TGTGCCAGTACTGCTCCGGGACAGGTTAACTATGGCTACACCTTC

j_gene: TRBJ2-7
d_gene: .
abundance: .
v_gene: TRBV9
CDR3aa: CASSVTGEGYEQYF
CDR3nt: TGTGCCAGCAGCGTAACGGGGGAAGGTTACGAGCAGTACTTC

j_gene: TRBJ2-3
d_gene: TRBD1
abundance: .
v_gene: TRBV5-4
CDR3aa: CASSSQGARGTDTQYF
CDR3nt: TGTGCCAGCAGCTCTCAGGGGGCGCGGGGCACAGATACGCAGTATTTT

j_gene: TRBJ1-2
d_gene: .
abundance: .
v_gene: TRBV7-8
CDR3aa: CASGVRGLPYGYTF
CDR3nt: TGTGCCAGCGGGGTAAGGGGCTTACCCTATGGCTACACCTTC

j_gene: TRBJ2-7
d_gene: .
abundance: few
v_gene: TRBV28
CDR3aa: CASTPRALLTSYEQYF
CDR3nt: TGTGCCAGCACTCCGAGGGCCCTCCTCACCTCCTACGAGCAGTACTTC

j_gene: TRBJ2-3
d_gene: .
abundance: .
v_gene: TRBV5-6
CDR3aa: CASSGQPGQNWDTQYF
CDR3nt: TGTGCCAGCAGCGGACAGCCGGGACAAAACTGGGATACGCAGTATTTT

j_gene: TRBJ2-3
d_gene: TRBD2
abundance: .
v_gene: TRBV12-5
CDR3aa: CASGLVDPSGGRDTQYF
CDR3nt: TGTGCTAGTGGTTTGGTGGACCCTAGCGGGGGCAGAGATACGCAGTATTTT

j_gene: TRBJ2-7
d_gene: .
abundance: .
v_gene: TRBV5-1
CDR3aa: CASRTGSGETYEQYF
CDR3nt: TGCGCCAGCAGGACCGGTAGCGGCGAAACCTACGAGCAGTACTTC

j_gene: TRBJ1-2
d_gene: .
abundance: .
v_gene: TRBV29-1
CDR3aa: CSVDRWGDGENYGYTF
CDR3nt: TGCAGCGTTGACCGATGGGGGGACGGCGAGAACTATGGCTACACCTTC

j_gene: TRBJ1-5
d_gene: .
abundance: .
v_gene: TRBV5-1
CDR3aa: CASSLEQGNQPQHF
CDR3nt: TGCGCCAGCAGCTTGGAACAGGGCAATCAGCCCCAGCATTTT

j_gene: TRBJ2-7
d_gene: .
abundance: .
v_gene: TRBV6-5
CDR3aa: CASSPQGGESYEQYF
CDR3nt: TGTGCCAGCAGCCCACAGGGGGGGGAGTCCTACGAGCAGTACTTC

j_gene: TRBJ2-5
d_gene: .
abundance: .
v_gene: TRBV29-1
CDR3aa: CSVEDYGRVQETQYF
CDR3nt: TGCAGCGTTGAAGATTATGGCAGGGTCCAAGAGACCCAGTACTTC

j_gene: TRBJ1-4
d_gene: TRBD1
abundance: .
v_gene: TRBV11-2
CDR3aa: CASSTDRAQEKLFF
CDR3nt: TGTGCCAGCAGCACGGACAGGGCACAAGAAAAACTGTTTTTT

j_gene: TRBJ1-1
d_gene: TRBD1
abundance: .
v_gene: TRBV18
CDR3aa: CASSPLRTGANTEAFF
CDR3nt: TGTGCCAGCTCACCACTTAGGACAGGGGCGAACACTGAAGCTTTCTTT

j_gene: TRBJ1-6
d_gene: .
abundance: .
v_gene: TRBV21-1
CDR3aa: CASSKVPLSDSPLHF
CDR3nt: TGTGCCAGCAGCAAAGTACCCCTCAGCGATTCACCCCTCCACTTT

j_gene: TRBJ1-1
d_gene: .
abundance: .
v_gene: TRBV30
CDR3aa: CAWNPPAAAEAFF
CDR3nt: TGTGCCTGGAATCCCCCCGCCGCAGCTGAAGCTTTCTTT

j_gene: TRBJ2-1
d_gene: TRBD2
abundance: .
v_gene: TRBV5-4
CDR3aa: CASSKTSGGAYEQFF
CDR3nt: TGTGCCAGCAGCAAGACTAGCGGGGGGGCCTATGAGCAGTTCTTC

j_gene: TRBJ1-3
d_gene: .
abundance: .
v_gene: TRBV28
CDR3aa: CASTVTGNTIYF
CDR3nt: TGTGCCAGCACGGTAACTGGAAACACCATATATTTT

j_gene: TRBJ1-1
d_gene: .
abundance: .
v_gene: TRBV10-3
CDR3aa: CAISEKREATEAFF
CDR3nt: TGTGCCATCAGTGAAAAGAGGGAGGCCACTGAAGCTTTCTTT

j_gene: TRBJ2-1
d_gene: .
abundance: few
v_gene: TRBV30
CDR3aa: CAWSVQGMVNEQFF
CDR3nt: TGTGCCTGGAGTGTACAGGGAATGGTGAATGAGCAGTTCTTC

j_gene: TRBJ2-7
d_gene: .
abundance: .
v_gene: TRBV7-2
CDR3aa: CASSLAWGRDEQYF
CDR3nt: TGTGCCAGCAGCTTAGCGTGGGGGCGCGACGAGCAGTACTTC

j_gene: TRBJ2-5
d_gene: .
abundance: few
v_gene: TRBV5-1
CDR3aa: CASSFFRTQETQYF
CDR3nt: TGCGCCAGCAGCTTCTTCAGAACCCAAGAGACCCAGTACTTC

j_gene: TRBJ1-2
d_gene: .
abundance: .
v_gene: TRBV9
CDR3aa: CASSPARANYGYTF
CDR3nt: TGTGCCAGCAGTCCCGCCCGAGCTAACTATGGCTACACCTTC

j_gene: TRBJ2-3
d_gene: .
abundance: .
v_gene: TRBV2
CDR3aa: CASSDYFTQYF
CDR3nt: TGTGCCAGCAGTGACTACTTTACGCAGTATTTT

j_gene: TRBJ1-3
d_gene: TRBD1
abundance: .
v_gene: TRBV29-1
CDR3aa: CSVDVDREAGNTIYF
CDR3nt: TGCAGCGTTGATGTGGACAGGGAGGCTGGAAACACCATATATTTT

j_gene: TRBJ2-2
d_gene: .
abundance: .
v_gene: TRBV7-3
CDR3aa: CASSPSGAGELFF
CDR3nt: TGTGCCAGCAGCCCGTCGGGGGCCGGGGAGCTGTTTTTT

j_gene: TRBJ2-2
d_gene: TRBD1
abundance: .
v_gene: TRBV2
CDR3aa: CASDTGTGNTGELFF
CDR3nt: TGTGCCAGCGATACCGGGACAGGAAACACCGGGGAGCTGTTTTTT

j_gene: TRBJ1-1
d_gene: .
abundance: .
v_gene: TRBV18
CDR3aa: CASSPPQGQNTEAFF
CDR3nt: TGTGCCAGCTCACCACCCCAGGGCCAGAACACTGAAGCTTTCTTT

j_gene: TRBJ2-3
d_gene: .
abundance: few
v_gene: TRBV5-1
CDR3aa: CASSLETGWSTDTQYF
CDR3nt: TGCGCCAGCAGCTTGGAGACGGGGTGGAGCACAGATACGCAGTATTTT

j_gene: TRBJ2-5
d_gene: TRBD1
abundance: .
v_gene: TRBV27
CDR3aa: CATTEGQKQETQYF
CDR3nt: TGTGCCACCACCGAGGGACAGAAGCAAGAGACCCAGTACTTC

j_gene: TRBJ2-5
d_gene: TRBD2
abundance: .
v_gene: TRBV6-6
CDR3aa: CASRLSSGGVETQYF
CDR3nt: TGTGCCAGCAGACTGTCTAGCGGGGGGGTCGAGACCCAGTACTTC

j_gene: TRBJ2-7
d_gene: TRBD1
abundance: .
v_gene: TRBV5-1
CDR3aa: CASSSQGYISHEQYF
CDR3nt: TGCGCCAGCAGCTCACAGGGGTATATCTCGCACGAGCAGTACTTC

j_gene: TRBJ1-2
d_gene: TRBD1
abundance: .
v_gene: TRBV6-6
CDR3aa: CASSAPGQSYGYTF
CDR3nt: TGTGCCAGCAGTGCTCCGGGACAGAGCTATGGCTACACCTTC

j_gene: TRBJ1-2
d_gene: TRBD1
abundance: .
v_gene: TRBV6-1
CDR3aa: CASSEQGAQGYTF
CDR3nt: TGTGCCAGCAGTGAACAGGGGGCGCAGGGCTACACCTTC

j_gene: TRBJ1-2
d_gene: .
abundance: once
v_gene: TRBV6-5
CDR3aa: CASRNTTRGGYTF
CDR3nt: TGTGCCAGCAGAAACACAACTCGGGGTGGCTACACCTTC

j_gene: TRBJ1-2
d_gene: .
abundance: once
v_gene: TRBV10-1
CDR3aa: CAKSTGLRANYGYTF
CDR3nt: TGCGCCAAGTCGACAGGCCTCCGCGCTAACTATGGCTACACCTTC

j_gene: TRBJ1-2
d_gene: .
abundance: .
v_gene: TRBV10-2
CDR3aa: CASGTGNYGYTF
CDR3nt: TGCGCCAGCGGAACAGGGAACTATGGCTACACCTTC

j_gene: TRBJ1-3
d_gene: .
abundance: .
v_gene: TRBV4-1
CDR3aa: CASSQDRGQGGNTIYF
CDR3nt: TGCGCCAGCAGCCAAGATCGGGGACAAGGAGGAAACACCATATATTTT

j_gene: TRBJ2-3
d_gene: .
abundance: once
v_gene: TRBV10-3
CDR3aa: CAIGAEPYTDTQYF
CDR3nt: TGTGCCATCGGAGCAGAACCTTACACAGATACGCAGTATTTT

j_gene: TRBJ2-5
d_gene: TRBD2
abundance: .
v_gene: TRBV7-9
CDR3aa: CASSNTLAVEETQYF
CDR3nt: TGTGCCAGCAGCAACACACTAGCGGTAGAAGAGACCCAGTACTTC

j_gene: TRBJ1-1
d_gene: .
abundance: .
v_gene: TRBV6-1
CDR3aa: CASSETTVEAFF
CDR3nt: TGTGCCAGCAGTGAAACGACAGTTGAAGCTTTCTTT

j_gene: TRBJ2-1
d_gene: .
abundance: .
v_gene: TRBV2
CDR3aa: CASSEGPIVEQFF
CDR3nt: TGTGCCAGCAGTGAAGGCCCCATAGTTGAGCAGTTCTTC

j_gene: TRBJ1-1
d_gene: .
abundance: .
v_gene: TRBV2
CDR3aa: CASSEAVGGEAFF
CDR3nt: TGTGCCAGCAGTGAAGCAGTTGGCGGTGAAGCTTTCTTT

j_gene: TRBJ2-7
d_gene: TRBD1
abundance: .
v_gene: TRBV7-6
CDR3aa: CASSLEGTGLNYEQYF
CDR3nt: TGTGCCAGCAGCTTAGAGGGGACAGGGCTCAACTACGAGCAGTACTTC

j_gene: TRBJ2-7
d_gene: .
abundance: .
v_gene: TRBV5-8
CDR3aa: CASSSGNHYEQYF
CDR3nt: TGTGCCAGCAGCTCGGGGAACCACTACGAGCAGTACTTC

j_gene: TRBJ2-7
d_gene: .
abundance: .
v_gene: TRBV7-9
CDR3aa: CASSSGTLPYEQYF
CDR3nt: TGTGCCAGCAGCTCCGGGACACTACCTTACGAGCAGTACTTC

j_gene: TRBJ1-5
d_gene: TRBD1
abundance: .
v_gene: TRBV2
CDR3aa: CASRKDRGSNQPQHF
CDR3nt: TGTGCCAGCAGGAAGGACAGGGGTAGCAATCAGCCCCAGCATTTT

j_gene: TRBJ1-5
d_gene: TRBD1
abundance: .
v_gene: TRBV27
CDR3aa: CASRQGGSSWPQHF
CDR3nt: TGTGCCAGCAGACAGGGGGGATCTTCATGGCCCCAGCATTTT

j_gene: TRBJ1-4
d_gene: TRBD1
abundance: .
v_gene: TRBV7-6
CDR3aa: CASSSETGSGEKLFF
CDR3nt: TGTGCCAGCAGCTCCGAGACAGGGTCGGGCGAAAAACTGTTTTTT

j_gene: TRBJ1-1
d_gene: .
abundance: once
v_gene: TRBV29-1
CDR3aa: CSVGGGTTEAFF
CDR3nt: TGCAGCGTTGGCGGGGGAACCACTGAAGCTTTCTTT

j_gene: TRBJ2-5
d_gene: .
abundance: .
v_gene: TRBV6-1
CDR3aa: CASSEGKQETQYF
CDR3nt: TGTGCCAGCAGTGAGGGCAAACAAGAGACCCAGTACTTC

j_gene: TRBJ2-3
d_gene: .
abundance: few
v_gene: TRBV30
CDR3aa: CAWSVTGEWDTQYF
CDR3nt: TGTGCCTGGAGTGTAACCGGGGAGTGGGATACGCAGTATTTT

j_gene: TRBJ2-5
d_gene: .
abundance: .
v_gene: TRBV29-1
CDR3aa: CSVTAQGYQETQYF
CDR3nt: TGCAGCGTTACAGCGCAGGGGTACCAAGAGACCCAGTACTTC

j_gene: TRBJ2-1
d_gene: TRBD2
abundance: .
v_gene: TRBV5-1
CDR3aa: CASSPSGGAWGEQFF
CDR3nt: TGCGCCAGCAGCCCCAGCGGGGGGGCCTGGGGGGAGCAGTTCTTC

j_gene: TRBJ2-2
d_gene: TRBD2
abundance: few
v_gene: TRBV9
CDR3aa: CASSGGGAGGELFF
CDR3nt: TGTGCCAGCAGCGGCGGGGGGGCAGGCGGGGAGCTGTTTTTT

j_gene: TRBJ2-7
d_gene: .
abundance: .
v_gene: TRBV5-1
CDR3aa: CASSLFTGPTYEQYF
CDR3nt: TGCGCCAGCAGCTTGTTTACTGGGCCCACCTACGAGCAGTACTTC

j_gene: TRBJ1-1
d_gene: .
abundance: .
v_gene: TRBV10-2
CDR3aa: CASSESGVREAFF
CDR3nt: TGCGCCAGCAGTGAGTCCGGGGTCAGGGAAGCTTTCTTT

j_gene: TRBJ1-1
d_gene: .
abundance: .
v_gene: TRBV6-6
CDR3aa: CASSYGEKYTEAFF
CDR3nt: TGTGCCAGCAGTTACGGGGAGAAGTACACTGAAGCTTTCTTT

j_gene: TRBJ2-7
d_gene: .
abundance: .
v_gene: TRBV4-3
CDR3aa: CASSQSHRGGPYEQYF
CDR3nt: TGCGCCAGCAGCCAATCACACAGGGGGGGGCCATACGAGCAGTACTTC